Listed below are T cell receptor beta chains from one sample, sequenced in a study of regulatory T cells in long-lasting Graves disease. TCRdb recomputed calls from the multiplex PCR reads with MiXCR, one row per CDR3 protein. This table has a few hundred thousand distinct CDR3 sequences, roughly 23% appearing once. Sequencing used peripheral blood mononuclear cells (PBMCs), obtained when the disease was refractory, from a patient treated with antithyroid drugs. These receptors were obtained from a woman in her 40s with Graves disease. The CDR3 runs from the conserved cysteine through the conserved F or W. Each record gives: V gene, D gene, CDR3 length, J gene, clone size, CDR3 protein, CDR3 DNA. A D gene is named only where the DNA matches it firmly. Clone size is given for some rows only: seen once, a few or many times, or a class if the clone is expanded.

TRBV29-1	.	12	TRBJ1-1	few	CSALGGGYEAFF	TGCAGCGCGCTCGGCGGGGGTTATGAAGCTTTCTTT
TRBV2	TRBD1	14	TRBJ2-3	.	CASVGQGVTDTQYF	TGTGCCAGCGTAGGACAGGGGGTAACAGATACGCAGTATTTT
TRBV6-1	TRBD1	13	TRBJ2-7	many	CASSRDSFYEQYF	TGTGCCAGCAGTAGGGACAGCTTTTACGAGCAGTACTTC
TRBV28	.	16	TRBJ2-2	many	CASSYLWTTNTGELFF	TGTGCCAGCAGTTACCTGTGGACAACGAACACCGGGGAGCTGTTTTTT
TRBV12-3/TRBV12-4	TRBD1	14	TRBJ2-7	few	CASSIRDRAGEQYF	TGTGCCAGCAGTATCCGGGACAGGGCCGGCGAGCAGTACTTC
TRBV7-8	.	14	TRBJ2-2	.	CASSWGAGTGELFF	TGTGCCAGCAGCTGGGGGGCCGGCACCGGGGAGCTGTTTTTT
TRBV28	.	13	TRBJ1-1	many	CASSLLTDTEAFF	TGTGCCAGCAGTTTACTCACAGATACTGAAGCTTTCTTT
TRBV20-1	.	15	TRBJ2-2	.	CSASQSAANTGELFF	TGCAGTGCTAGTCAGTCCGCCGCTAACACCGGGGAGCTGTTTTTT
TRBV2	TRBD2	15	TRBJ2-2	many	CASAGLAGGIGELFF	TGTGCCAGCGCGGGACTAGCGGGAGGCATCGGGGAGCTGTTTTTT
TRBV10-1	TRBD2	17	TRBJ2-7	.	CASSESQAGGRPYEQYF	TGCGCCAGCAGTGAGTCTCAAGCGGGAGGGCGGCCGTACGAGCAGTACTTC
TRBV29-1	TRBD1	12	TRBJ1-4	.	CSATGDQEELFF	TGCAGTGCTACAGGGGATCAAGAAGAACTGTTTTTT
TRBV10-2	TRBD2	16	TRBJ2-2	few	CASELAGGPNTGELFF	TGCGCCAGCGAATTAGCGGGAGGGCCGAACACCGGGGAGCTGTTTTTT
TRBV7-9	TRBD1	14	TRBJ2-5	few	CASSSGTGEETQYF	TGTGCCAGCAGCTCAGGGACAGGGGAAGAGACCCAGTACTTC
TRBV11-2	TRBD1	13	TRBJ2-5	many	CASRTGYQETQYF	TGTGCCAGCAGGACAGGGTACCAAGAGACCCAGTACTTC
TRBV5-5	.	16	TRBJ1-1	few	CASSLVGWGPNTEAFF	TGTGCCAGCAGCTTGGTGGGGTGGGGTCCGAACACTGAAGCTTTCTTT
TRBV30	TRBD1	14	TRBJ1-5	.	CAWSPGTGAQPQHF	TGTGCCTGGAGCCCGGGGACAGGGGCACAGCCCCAGCATTTT
TRBV28	.	16	TRBJ2-6	few	CASSPMGVSGANVLTF	TGTGCCAGCAGCCCTATGGGGGTCTCTGGGGCCAACGTCCTGACTTTC
TRBV6-1	TRBD1	15	TRBJ2-7	.	CASSQAGTGLSEQYF	TGTGCCAGCAGCCAAGCCGGGACAGGTTTGAGCGAGCAGTACTTC
TRBV6-5	.	13	TRBJ1-5	.	CASSYSTPQPQHF	TGTGCCAGCAGTTACTCGACCCCCCAGCCCCAGCATTTT
TRBV28	.	12	TRBJ2-7	many	CASRPTGREQYF	TGTGCCAGCAGACCCACAGGGCGCGAGCAGTACTTC
TRBV5-1	.	17	TRBJ1-3	once	CASSRFTGRFSGNTIYF	TGCGCCAGCAGCCGCTTCACTGGCAGATTCTCTGGAAACACCATATATTTT
TRBV12-3/TRBV12-4	TRBD2	16	TRBJ2-2	many	CASSPGTSHWTGELFF	TGTGCCAGCAGTCCGGGGACTAGTCATTGGACCGGGGAGCTGTTTTTT
TRBV5-4	TRBD1	16	TRBJ1-3	few	CASSTLDRDSGNTIYF	TGTGCCAGCTCGACATTAGACAGGGACTCTGGAAACACCATATATTTT
TRBV6-1	TRBD1	16	TRBJ2-2	few	CASRPGTGVLAGELFF	TGTGCCAGCAGACCCGGGACAGGGGTTCTCGCCGGGGAGCTGTTTTTT
TRBV2	TRBD1	13	TRBJ2-7	many	CASRGTGVNEQYF	TGTGCCAGCAGGGGGACAGGGGTCAACGAGCAGTACTTC
TRBV18	.	13	TRBJ2-3	few	CASSPFSEDTQYF	TGTGCCAGCTCACCATTCAGTGAAGATACGCAGTATTTT
TRBV12-5	TRBD1	19	TRBJ2-7	.	CASGLVVGTGANWAYEQYF	TGTGCTAGTGGTTTGGTCGTCGGGACAGGGGCCAACTGGGCCTACGAGCAGTACTTC
TRBV6-1	TRBD2	15	TRBJ2-2	few	CASMGLAGVAGELFF	TGTGCCAGCATGGGACTAGCGGGAGTGGCCGGGGAGCTGTTTTTT
TRBV6-2/TRBV6-3	.	16	TRBJ1-3	.	CASSYIQGGSGNTIYF	TGTGCCAGCAGTTACATTCAGGGTGGCTCTGGAAACACCATATATTTT
TRBV7-2	TRBD1	15	TRBJ2-7	few	CASSVTGGPYYEQYF	TGTGCCAGCAGCGTTACAGGGGGCCCGTACTACGAGCAGTACTTC
TRBV7-9	.	15	TRBJ1-4	few	CASSHLGSLNEKLFF	TGTGCCAGCAGCCACTTGGGCAGCCTTAATGAAAAACTGTTTTTT
TRBV12-3/TRBV12-4	.	14	TRBJ1-3	few	CASCGWGGGNTIYF	TGTGCCAGCTGTGGTTGGGGAGGTGGAAACACCATATATTTT
TRBV5-1	.	14	TRBJ2-7	.	CASSLGGRTDEQYF	TGCGCCAGCAGCTTGGGAGGGAGGACCGACGAGCAGTACTTC
TRBV6-1	.	15	TRBJ2-2	many	CASRGSRGSTGELFF	TGTGCCAGCAGGGGTTCAAGGGGGTCCACCGGGGAGCTGTTTTTT
TRBV6-1	.	17	TRBJ2-1	.	CASSLFLRGPSYNEQFF	TGTGCCAGCAGTCTTTTTCTCAGGGGACCTTCCTACAATGAGCAGTTCTTC
TRBV11-2	.	11	TRBJ2-7	many	CASSQRRGQYF	TGTGCCAGCAGCCAACGTCGGGGGCAGTACTTC
TRBV4-1	TRBD1	15	TRBJ1-2	.	CASSQGEQGNYGYTF	TGCGCCAGCAGCCAAGGGGAACAGGGGAACTATGGCTACACCTTC
TRBV6-5	.	14	TRBJ2-5	many	CASSYDLVQETQYF	TGTGCCAGCAGTTATGACCTCGTTCAAGAGACCCAGTACTTC
TRBV28	TRBD1	15	TRBJ1-1	many	CASSAPGQGDTEAFF	TGTGCCAGCAGCGCGCCCGGACAGGGGGACACTGAAGCTTTCTTT
TRBV12-3/TRBV12-4	.	15	TRBJ2-3	.	CASRRTGPGTDTQYF	TGTGCCAGCAGACGGACTGGTCCCGGCACAGATACGCAGTATTTT
TRBV2	TRBD2	18	TRBJ2-5	.	CASSAKGTSGIAEETQYF	TGTGCCAGCAGTGCGAAGGGGACTAGCGGGATAGCGGAGGAGACCCAGTACTTC
TRBV6-5	TRBD1	18	TRBJ2-4	few	CASSYDGTGAVAKNIQYF	TGTGCCAGCAGTTACGATGGGACAGGGGCGGTAGCCAAAAACATTCAGTACTTC
TRBV10-3	.	14	TRBJ2-2	.	CAISENGPTGELLF	TGTGCCATCAGTGAAAACGGGCCCACCGGGGAGCTGCTTTTT